Each of the 11 T cell receptor beta chains below was sequenced from the same sample in a study of cytomegalovirus exposure and HLA in healthy donors. Both 60 Vbeta primers and 13 Jbeta primers went into the PCR. Only in-frame clones appear in the TCRdb table, and some are missing; sequencing was by immunoSEQ multiplex PCR. The data show about 190,000 clones, with roughly 85% seen just once and 1% held by the top ten. Sequencing used PBMCs. These receptors all come from a boy aged 2 to 10 in good health and CMV-seronegative.

The chain employs TRBV28 and TRBJ1-2; a possible D gene is TRBD1 (6 bases). V shed 5 bases and J shed 2 bases, with 9 bases lying between them. The CDR3 contains 13 residues. CDR1 is MDHEN and CDR2 is SYDVKM in the germline V gene. The CDR3 is CASSPRGNYGYTF. The CDR3 DNA reads as TGTGCCAGCAGTCCCAGGGGAAACTATGGCTACACCTTC.

This chain connects TRBV4-2 to TRBJ1-3; D not certain. Trimming removed 4 bases from V and 4 bases from J, with 8 bases in between. Germline-derived CDR1 and CDR2 are LGHNA and YNFKEQ. The CDR3 runs 13 residues. CDR3 DNA sequence: TGTGCCAGCAGCCCCGGGATCGGAAACACCATATATTTT. This sequence encodes CASSPGIGNTIYF.

V usage is TRBV29-1 and J usage is TRBJ2-5; the D gene is possibly TRBD2 (7 bases). Trimming took 4 bases from V and 3 from J, leaving 18 bases between them. Germline lookup yields CDR1 SQVTM and CDR2 ANQGSEA. The CDR3 extends over 15 amino acids. CDR3 residues: CSVGGRGGLEETQYF. In DNA form, the CDR3 reads TGCAGCGTTGGGGGGAGGGGGGGTCTTGAAGAGACCCAGTACTTC.

V usage is TRBV6-1 and J usage is TRBJ1-4; 10 bases align to TRBD1. V was pared by 9 bases and J by 8 bases, with 6 bases of the junction left unmatched. Germline values: CDR1 MNHNS, CDR2 SASEGT. The CDR3 length is 13 residues. In DNA, the CDR3 is TGTGCCAGAGGGGACAGGGGTGGGGAAAAACTGTTTTTT. Translating it yields CARGDRGGEKLFF.

The gene calls are TRBV15 and TRBJ2-2; D is unresolved. The V and J ends lost 3 bases and 2 bases respectively, with 10 bases between them. The CDR3 is 15 residues long. The germline V gene encodes CDR1 LNHNV and CDR2 YYDKDF (reference sequence). DNA for the CDR3: TGTGCCACCAGCAGCGGCAGCGTCAACACCGGGGAGCTGTTTTTT. Its protein product is CATSSGSVNTGELFF. Full variable domain (outside the CDR3, taken from reference TRBV15 and TRBJ2-2): DAMVIQNPRYQVTQFGKPVTLSCSQTLNHNVMYWYQQKSSQAPKLLFHYYDKDFNNEADTPDNFQSRRPNTSFCFLDIRSPGLGDTAMYLCATSSGSVNTGELFFGEGSRLTVL.

This clone appeared a single time. The genes are TRBV6-5 and TRBJ1-2, with D hard to call. The ends were cut back, 5 bases at V and 8 bases at J, with 15 bases in the middle. The CDR3 covers 13 residues. The V gene's germline CDR1 is MNHEY and CDR2 SVGAGI. Here the CDR3 reads CASSGLGMLGYTF. The DNA of the CDR3 is TGTGCCAGCAGTGGCCTCGGGATGCTGGGCTACACCTTC.

V gene TRBV7-3 combines with J gene TRBJ2-5; 10 bases match TRBD1. Losses at the gene ends were 0 bases for V and 5 bases for J; bases not matched to a gene: 18. Germline lookup yields CDR1 SGHTA and CDR2 FQGTGA. This CDR3 region has 20 residues. For the CDR3, the DNA is TGTGCCAGCAGCTTAACCCCCAGAATCGGACAGGGGGGAGGTAGGGAGACCCAGTACTTC. Translation gives CASSLTPRIGQGGGRETQYF.

The rearrangement uses TRBV6-5 and TRBJ1-4, with unresolved D. Germline V gene lookup returns CDR1 MNHEY and CDR2 SVGAGI. Trimming cost V 0 bases and J 2 bases, with 7 bases left between them. The CDR3 totals 15 residues. In DNA, the CDR3 is TGTGCCAGCAGTTACTCGGGAGGGACTAATGAAAAACTGTTTTTT. Its translation is CASSYSGGTNEKLFF.

There are a few counts of this clone. V usage is TRBV6-5 and J usage is TRBJ1-1; D unclear. Trimming took 8 bases from V and 3 from J, leaving 13 bases between them. The CDR3 is 13 amino acids. Germline lookup yields CDR1 MNHEY and CDR2 SVGAGI. The CDR3 DNA follows: TGTGCCAGCCGCCGAGGTTGGGACACTGAAGCTTTCTTT. The encoded protein is CASRRGWDTEAFF.

The rearrangement joins TRBV5-6 to TRBJ1-5; maybe TRBD1 (6 bases). Trimming removed 4 bases at V and 3 bases at J, with 11 bases between. The CDR3 loop spans 14 amino acids. Germline CDR1 reads SGHDT; CDR2 reads YYEEEE. The CDR3 region is CASSAQGLNQPQHF. The CDR3 DNA is TGTGCCAGCAGCGCCCAGGGGCTCAATCAGCCCCAGCATTTT.

The chain combines TRBV19 with TRBJ2-2, with 7 bases aligning to TRBD1. V gave up 2 bases and J gave up 0 bases; unmatched junction bases: 3. The germline gives CDR1 LNHDA, CDR2 SQIVND (reference sequence). The CDR3 is 16 amino acids. CDR3 DNA sequence: TGTGCCAGTAGTATACCTACAGGGGCGAACACCGGGGAGCTGTTTTTT. Protein: CASSIPTGANTGELFF.